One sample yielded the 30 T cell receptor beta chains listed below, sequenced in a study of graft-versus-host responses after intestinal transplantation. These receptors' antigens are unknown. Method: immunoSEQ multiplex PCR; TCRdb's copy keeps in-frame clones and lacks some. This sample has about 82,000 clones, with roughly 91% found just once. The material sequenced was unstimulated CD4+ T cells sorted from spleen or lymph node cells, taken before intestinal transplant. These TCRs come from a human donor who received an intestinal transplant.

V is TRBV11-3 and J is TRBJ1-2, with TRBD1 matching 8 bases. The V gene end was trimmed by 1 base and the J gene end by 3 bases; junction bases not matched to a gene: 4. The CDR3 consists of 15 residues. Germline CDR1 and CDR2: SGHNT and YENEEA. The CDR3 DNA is TGTGCCAGCAGCTTAGGGACAGGGACCTACTATGGCTACACCTTC. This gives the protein CASSLGTGTYYGYTF.

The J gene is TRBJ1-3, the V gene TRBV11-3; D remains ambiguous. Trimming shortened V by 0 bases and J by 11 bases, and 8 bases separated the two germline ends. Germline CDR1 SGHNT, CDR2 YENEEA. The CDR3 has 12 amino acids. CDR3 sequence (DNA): TGTGCCAGCAGCTTAGAACCGAGCGCCATATATTTT. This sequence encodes CASSLEPSAIYF.

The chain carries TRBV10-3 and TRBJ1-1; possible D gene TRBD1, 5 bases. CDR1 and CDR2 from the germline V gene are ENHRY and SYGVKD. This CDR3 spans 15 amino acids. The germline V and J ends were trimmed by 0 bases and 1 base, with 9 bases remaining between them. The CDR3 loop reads CAISESDKQNTEAFF. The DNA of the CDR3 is TGTGCCATCAGTGAGTCGGACAAACAGAACACTGAAGCTTTCTTT.

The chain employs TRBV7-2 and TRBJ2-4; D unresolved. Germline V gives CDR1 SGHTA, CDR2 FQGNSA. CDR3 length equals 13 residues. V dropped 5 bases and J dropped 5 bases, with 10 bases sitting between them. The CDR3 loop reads CASSPRPQNIQYF. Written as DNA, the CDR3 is TGTGCCAGCAGCCCCAGGCCCCAAAACATTCAGTACTTC.

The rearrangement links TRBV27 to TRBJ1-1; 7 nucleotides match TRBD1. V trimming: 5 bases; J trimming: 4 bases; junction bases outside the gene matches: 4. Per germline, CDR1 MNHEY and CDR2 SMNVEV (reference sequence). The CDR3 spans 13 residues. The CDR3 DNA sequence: TGTGCCAGCAGTCGTACAGGGGCCACTGAAGCTTTCTTT. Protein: CASSRTGATEAFF.

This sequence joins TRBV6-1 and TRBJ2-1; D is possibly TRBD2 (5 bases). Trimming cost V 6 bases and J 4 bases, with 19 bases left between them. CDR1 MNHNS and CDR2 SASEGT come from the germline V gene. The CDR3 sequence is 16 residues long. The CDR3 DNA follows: TGTGCCAGCAGGGAACAGCGGCCGGGGTTGTACAATGAGCAGTTCTTC. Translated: CASREQRPGLYNEQFF.

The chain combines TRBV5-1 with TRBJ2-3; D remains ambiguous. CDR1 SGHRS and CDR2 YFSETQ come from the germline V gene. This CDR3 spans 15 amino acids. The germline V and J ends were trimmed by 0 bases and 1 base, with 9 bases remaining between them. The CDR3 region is CASSLDLLGTDTQYF. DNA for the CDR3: TGCGCCAGCAGCTTGGATCTACTGGGCACAGATACGCAGTATTTT.

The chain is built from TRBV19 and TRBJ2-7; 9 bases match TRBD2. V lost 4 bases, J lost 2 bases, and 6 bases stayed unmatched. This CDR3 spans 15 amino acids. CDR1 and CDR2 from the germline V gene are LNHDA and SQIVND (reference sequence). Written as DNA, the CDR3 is TGTGCCAGTAGTAAAGGTAGCGGGGGTACCTACGAGCAGTACTTC. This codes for CASSKGSGGTYEQYF.

Here the CDR3 DNA reads TGTGCCAGCAGTAAAAACCCGGGACTGTCCCGAGGGCAGTTCTTC. Its translation is CASSKNPGLSRGQFF. V usage is TRBV6-6 and J usage is TRBJ2-1; maybe TRBD2 (6 bases). Germline V gives CDR1 MNHNY, CDR2 SVGAGI (reference sequence). V gave up 5 bases and J gave up 12 bases, with 23 bases separating them. The CDR3 consists of 15 residues.

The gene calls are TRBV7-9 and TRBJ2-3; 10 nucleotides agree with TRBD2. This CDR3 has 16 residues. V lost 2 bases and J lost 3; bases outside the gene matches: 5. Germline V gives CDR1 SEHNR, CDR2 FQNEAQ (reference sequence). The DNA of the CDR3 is TGTGCCAGCAGCTTAAAAAAGGGACTAGCGACAGATACGCAGTATTTT. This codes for CASSLKKGLATDTQYF.

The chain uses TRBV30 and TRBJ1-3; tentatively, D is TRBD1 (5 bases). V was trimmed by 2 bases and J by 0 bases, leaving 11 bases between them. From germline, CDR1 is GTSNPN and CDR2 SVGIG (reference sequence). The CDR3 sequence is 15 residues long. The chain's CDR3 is CAWSPWGLSGNTIYF. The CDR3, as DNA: TGTGCCTGGAGTCCCTGGGGCCTCTCTGGAAACACCATATATTTT.

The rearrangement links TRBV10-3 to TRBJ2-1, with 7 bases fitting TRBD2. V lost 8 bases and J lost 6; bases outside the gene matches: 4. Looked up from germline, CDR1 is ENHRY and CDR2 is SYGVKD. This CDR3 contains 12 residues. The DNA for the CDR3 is TGTGCCATCGCCGGGGGGAGCAATGAGCAGTTCTTC. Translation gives CAIAGGSNEQFF.

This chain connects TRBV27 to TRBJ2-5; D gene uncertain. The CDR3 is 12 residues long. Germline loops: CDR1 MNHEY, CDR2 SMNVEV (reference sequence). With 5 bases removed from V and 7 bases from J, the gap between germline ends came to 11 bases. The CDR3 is CASSTAAGTQYF. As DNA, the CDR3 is TGTGCCAGCAGTACCGCGGCCGGGACCCAGTACTTC.

The CDR3 sequence: CASSVTRSSTDTQYF. For the CDR3, the DNA is TGTGCCAGCAGCGTTACTAGGTCTAGCACAGATACGCAGTATTTT. The V and J genes are TRBV7-9 and TRBJ2-3, with D possibly matching TRBD2 (5 bases). V was cut by 5 bases and J by 0 bases, with 12 bases left in between. The germline gives CDR1 SEHNR, CDR2 FQNEAQ (reference sequence). This CDR3 region has 15 residues.

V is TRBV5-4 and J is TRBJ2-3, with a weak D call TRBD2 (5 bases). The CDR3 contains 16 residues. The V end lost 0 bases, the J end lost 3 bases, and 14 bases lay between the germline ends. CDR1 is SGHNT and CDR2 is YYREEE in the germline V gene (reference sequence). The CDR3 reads CASSLEAGLRTDTQYF. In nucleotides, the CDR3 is TGTGCCAGCAGCTTGGAGGCGGGCTTAAGGACAGATACGCAGTATTTT.

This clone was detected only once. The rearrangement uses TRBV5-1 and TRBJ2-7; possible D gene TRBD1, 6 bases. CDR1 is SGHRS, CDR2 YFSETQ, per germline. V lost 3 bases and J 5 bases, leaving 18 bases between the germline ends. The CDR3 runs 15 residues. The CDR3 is CASSSFTGSGNEQYF. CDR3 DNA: TGCGCCAGCAGCTCTTTTACAGGGTCGGGGAACGAGCAGTACTTC.

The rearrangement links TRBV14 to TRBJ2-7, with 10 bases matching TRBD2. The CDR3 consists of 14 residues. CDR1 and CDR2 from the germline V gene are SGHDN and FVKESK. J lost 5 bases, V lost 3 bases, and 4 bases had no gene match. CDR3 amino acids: CASSQSGGADEQYF. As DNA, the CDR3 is TGTGCCAGCAGCCAGAGCGGGGGGGCCGACGAGCAGTACTTC.

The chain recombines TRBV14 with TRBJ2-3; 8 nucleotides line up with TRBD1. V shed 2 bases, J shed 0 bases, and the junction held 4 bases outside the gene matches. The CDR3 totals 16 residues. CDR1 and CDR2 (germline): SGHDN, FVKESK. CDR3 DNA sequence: TGTGCCAGCAGCCAACAGGGGGCCTCTAGCACAGATACGCAGTATTTT. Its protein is CASSQQGASSTDTQYF.

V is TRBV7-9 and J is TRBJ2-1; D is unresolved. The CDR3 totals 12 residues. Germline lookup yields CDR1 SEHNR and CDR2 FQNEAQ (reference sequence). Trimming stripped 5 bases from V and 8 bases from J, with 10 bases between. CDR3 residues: CASSPLGYEQFF. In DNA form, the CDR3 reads TGTGCCAGCAGCCCACTCGGGTATGAGCAGTTCTTC.

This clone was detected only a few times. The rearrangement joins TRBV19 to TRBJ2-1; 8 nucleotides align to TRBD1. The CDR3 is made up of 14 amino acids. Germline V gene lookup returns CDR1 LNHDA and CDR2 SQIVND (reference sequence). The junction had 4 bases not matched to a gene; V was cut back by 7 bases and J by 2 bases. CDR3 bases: TGTGCCAGTACCTCGGGACAGGCCTACAATGAGCAGTTCTTC. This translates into CASTSGQAYNEQFF.

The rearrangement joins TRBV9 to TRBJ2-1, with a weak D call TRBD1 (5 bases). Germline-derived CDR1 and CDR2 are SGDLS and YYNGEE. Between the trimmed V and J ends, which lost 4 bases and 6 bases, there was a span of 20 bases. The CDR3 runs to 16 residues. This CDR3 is CASSFNGAALGNEQFF. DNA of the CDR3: TGTGCCAGCAGCTTTAATGGGGCAGCCTTGGGCAATGAGCAGTTCTTC.

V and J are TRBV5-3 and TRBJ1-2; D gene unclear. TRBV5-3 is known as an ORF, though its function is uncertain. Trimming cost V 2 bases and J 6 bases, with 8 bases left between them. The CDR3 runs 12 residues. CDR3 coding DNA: TGTGCCAGAAGCTTTCTATTCCATGGCTACACCTTC. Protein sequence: CARSFLFHGYTF.

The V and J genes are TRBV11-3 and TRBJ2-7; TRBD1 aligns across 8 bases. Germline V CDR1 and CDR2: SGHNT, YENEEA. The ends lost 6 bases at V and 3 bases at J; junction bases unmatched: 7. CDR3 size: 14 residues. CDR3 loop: CASRHPGTGYEQYF. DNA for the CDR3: TGTGCCAGCAGACACCCCGGGACAGGCTACGAGCAGTACTTC.

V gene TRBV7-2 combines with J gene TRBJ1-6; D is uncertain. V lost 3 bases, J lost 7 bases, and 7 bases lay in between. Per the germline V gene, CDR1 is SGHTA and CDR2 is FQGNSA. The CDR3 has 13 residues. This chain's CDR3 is CASSLDLNSPLHF. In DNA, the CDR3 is TGTGCCAGCAGCTTGGACTTGAATTCACCCCTCCACTTT.

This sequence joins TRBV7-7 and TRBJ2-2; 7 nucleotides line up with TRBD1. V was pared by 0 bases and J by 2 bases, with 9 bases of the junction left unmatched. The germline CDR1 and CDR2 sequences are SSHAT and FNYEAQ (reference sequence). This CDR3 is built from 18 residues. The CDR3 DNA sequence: TGTGCCAGCAGCTTAGCCACAGGGGTCGCGGGTAACACCGGGGAGCTGTTTTTT. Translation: CASSLATGVAGNTGELFF.

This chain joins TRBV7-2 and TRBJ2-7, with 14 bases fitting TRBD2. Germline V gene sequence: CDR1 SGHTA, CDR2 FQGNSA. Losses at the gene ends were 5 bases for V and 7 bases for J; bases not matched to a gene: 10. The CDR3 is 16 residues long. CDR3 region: CASSLRLAGGPGEQYF. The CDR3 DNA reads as TGTGCCAGCAGCCTCAGACTAGCGGGGGGGCCGGGGGAGCAGTACTTC. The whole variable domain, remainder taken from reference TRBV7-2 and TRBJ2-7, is GAGVSQSPSNKVTEKGKDVELRCDPISGHTALYWYRQSLGQGLEFLIYFQGNSAPDKSGLPSDRFSAERTGGSVSTLTIQRTQQEDSAVYLCASSLRLAGGPGEQYFGPGTRLTVT.

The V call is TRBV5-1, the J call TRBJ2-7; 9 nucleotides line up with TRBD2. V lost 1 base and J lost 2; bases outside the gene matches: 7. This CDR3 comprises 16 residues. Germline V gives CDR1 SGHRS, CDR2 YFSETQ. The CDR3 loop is CASSLTPERGAYEQYF. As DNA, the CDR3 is TGCGCCAGCAGCTTGACTCCGGAGCGGGGGGCCTACGAGCAGTACTTC.

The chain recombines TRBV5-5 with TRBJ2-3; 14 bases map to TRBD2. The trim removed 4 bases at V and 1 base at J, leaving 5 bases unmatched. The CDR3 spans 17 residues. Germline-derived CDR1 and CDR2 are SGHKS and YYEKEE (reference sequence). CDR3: CASSRLAGGLGTDTQYF. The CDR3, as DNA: TGTGCCAGCAGCCGACTAGCGGGGGGGCTGGGCACAGATACGCAGTATTTT.

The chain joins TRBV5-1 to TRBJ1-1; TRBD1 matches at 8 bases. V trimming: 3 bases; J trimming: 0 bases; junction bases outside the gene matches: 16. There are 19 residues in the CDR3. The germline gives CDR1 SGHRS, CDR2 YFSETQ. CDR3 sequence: CASSWYGPGGADMNTEAFF. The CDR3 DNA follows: TGCGCCAGCAGCTGGTATGGTCCAGGGGGCGCAGATATGAACACTGAAGCTTTCTTT.

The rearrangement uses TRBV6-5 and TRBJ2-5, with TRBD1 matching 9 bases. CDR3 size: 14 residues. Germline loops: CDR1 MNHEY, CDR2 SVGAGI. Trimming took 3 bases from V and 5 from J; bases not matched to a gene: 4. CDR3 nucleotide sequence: TGTGCCAGCAGTTATGGACAGGGGAGGGAGACCCAGTACTTC. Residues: CASSYGQGRETQYF.